The 21 T cell receptor beta chains in this list originate from one sample, sequenced in a study of T cells in Graves' hyperthyroidism and ophthalmopathy. TCR beta CDR3 regions were amplified from RNA transcripts. HTBI primers drove first-round RT-PCR of the TCR CDR3. TCRdb re-analysed the multiplex PCR reads in MiXCR, keeping a single row per CDR3 protein. There are around 600,000 distinct CDR3 sequences in the sample; 14% occur only once, and around 13% lies in the top ten. Sequences were obtained from blood. The receptors here all came from a woman aged 45-60 years with Graves' ophthalmopathy.

This clonotype turned up a few times. V and J are TRBV28 and TRBJ2-1; TRBD2 might be the D (6 bases). Germline V lookup: CDR1 MDHEN, CDR2 SYDVKM. V was clipped by 7 bases and J by 8 bases, with 15 bases between them. This CDR3 spans 13 amino acids. The CDR3 coding sequence is TGTGCCAGCACCAAAAGGGAGGCGGATGAGCAGTTCTTC. Translated, it gives CASTKREADEQFF. The full variable domain, its missing parts supplied by reference TRBV28 and TRBJ2-1, is DVKVTQSSRYLVKRTGEKVFLECVQDMDHENMFWYRQDPGLGLRLIYFSYDVKMKEKGDIPEGYSVSREKKERFSLILESASTNQTSMYLCASTKREADEQFFGPGTRLTVL.

In this sample, this clonotype turned up many times. CDR3 sequence: CASSTAGTDTQYF. For the CDR3, the DNA is TGTGCCAGCAGTACAGCGGGAACAGATACGCAGTATTTT. The chain has TRBV2 and TRBJ2-3; TRBD2 matches at 7 bases. Germline CDR1 reads SNHLY; CDR2 reads FYNNEI. V shed 5 bases and J 3 bases; nucleotides not matched to a gene: 2. The CDR3 has 13 amino acids.

This clonotype was recorded many times. This chain joins TRBV28 and TRBJ1-1, with D maybe TRBD1 (6 bases). Germline V lookup: CDR1 MDHEN, CDR2 SYDVKM. V was pared by 5 bases and J by 0 bases, with 19 bases between. The CDR3 runs to 17 residues. In DNA form, the CDR3 reads TGTGCCAGCAGTCCCTTCGAAGGACAGAGACTGAACACTGAAGCTTTCTTT. Its translation: CASSPFEGQRLNTEAFF.

The V call is TRBV7-6, the J call TRBJ2-1, with D perhaps matching TRBD2 (7 bases). CDR1 and CDR2 from the germline V gene are SGHVS and FNYEAQ. The CDR3 contains 16 residues. V was pared by 6 bases and J by 6 bases, with 21 bases between. For the CDR3, the DNA is TGTGCCAGCAGTGGGGGAGGGGGACTGCTTCGCAATGAGCAGTTCTTC. Translating gives CASSGGGGLLRNEQFF.

CDR3 bases: TGTGCCAGCAGCCCGCCCACAGGGGGCCACGGGGAGCTGTTTTTT. Translating it yields CASSPPTGGHGELFF. The rearrangement uses TRBV6-1 and TRBJ2-2; 9 bases match TRBD1. Germline lookup yields CDR1 MNHNS and CDR2 SASEGT. This CDR3 region has 15 residues. V lost 6 bases to trimming and J lost 7 bases; unmatched junction nucleotides: 9.

This clonotype was seen only a few times. The CDR3 DNA reads TGCGCCAGCAGCCAAGATTTCGACTGGGGAGAGACCCAGTACTTC. As protein: CASSQDFDWGETQYF. This chain joins TRBV4-3 and TRBJ2-5; D is uncertain. Germline CDR1 is LGHNA and CDR2 is YSLEER. The CDR3 runs to 15 residues. V lost 0 bases to trimming and J lost 4 bases, with 12 bases between them.

The rearrangement uses TRBV12-3 or TRBV12-4 and TRBJ2-6; possibly TRBD1 for D (5 bases). The CDR3 spans 17 residues. V was cut by 7 bases and J by 0 bases, with 16 bases left in between. CDR3 coding DNA: TGTGCCAGCATTAGGACACTTCTCCTCTCTGGGGCCAACGTCCTGACTTTC. It specifies CASIRTLLLSGANVLTF.

This clonotype occurred many times. This sequence joins TRBV6-2 or TRBV6-3 and TRBJ2-3, with 14 bases aligning to TRBD2. Germline assignment: CDR1 MNHEY and CDR2 SVGEGT. V was pared by 7 bases and J by 5 bases, with 11 bases of the junction left unmatched. The CDR3 runs 17 residues. The CDR3 DNA is TGTGCCAGCATTCCGACGGGACTAGCGGGAGCGATAGATACGCAGTATTTT. Translation gives CASIPTGLAGAIDTQYF.

This chain links TRBV7-9 with TRBJ2-7; D unresolved. CDR3 length: 19 residues. In germline, CDR1 is SEHNR, CDR2 FQNEAQ (reference sequence). V dropped 1 base and J dropped 0 bases, with 22 bases sitting between them. The CDR3 loop is CASSLGVGLGPTSSYEQYF. The CDR3, as DNA: TGTGCCAGCAGCTTAGGGGTCGGGCTAGGTCCAACCAGCTCCTACGAGCAGTACTTC.

The sample holds many counts of this clonotype. This CDR3 is CASSLNRVDTGELFF. Written as DNA, the CDR3 is TGTGCCAGCAGCTTAAACAGGGTAGACACCGGGGAGCTGTTTTTT. The V and J genes are TRBV11-2 and TRBJ2-2; D is perhaps TRBD1 (6 bases). Trimming cost V 2 bases and J 3 bases, with 10 bases left between them. CDR3 length: 15 residues. CDR1 and CDR2 from the germline V gene are SGHAT and FQNNGV.

V gene TRBV24-1 combines with J gene TRBJ2-2; TRBD1 is a possible D gene (6 bases). The V and J ends lost 9 bases and 2 bases respectively, with 9 bases between them. This CDR3 is built from 13 residues. Germline V CDR1 and CDR2: KGHDR, SFDVKD. CDR3 region: CATEDRNTGELFF. The DNA for the CDR3 is TGTGCCACCGAGGACAGAAACACCGGGGAGCTGTTTTTT.

The genes are TRBV4-1 and TRBJ1-6; D call uncertain. The V end lost 1 base, the J end lost 8 bases, and 9 bases lay between the germline ends. The CDR3 totals 14 residues. Germline values: CDR1 MGHRA, CDR2 YSYEKL. The CDR3 here is CASSQGAKDSPLHF. The CDR3 bases are TGCGCCAGCAGCCAAGGGGCTAAAGATTCACCCCTCCACTTT.

There are a few counts of this clonotype. This chain links TRBV6-5 with TRBJ2-2; the match to TRBD1 covers 8 bases. J gave up 2 bases and V 0 bases, and 5 bases lay outside the gene matches. This CDR3 has 17 residues. Germline CDR1 MNHEY, CDR2 SVGAGI. CDR3 residues: CASSYSQGAINTGELFF. The CDR3 DNA reads TGTGCCAGCAGTTACTCTCAGGGGGCGATCAACACCGGGGAGCTGTTTTTT.

V usage is TRBV7-9 and J usage is TRBJ2-5; TRBD2 aligns across 7 bases. Germline CDR1 SEHNR, CDR2 FQNEAQ (reference sequence). With 2 bases clipped from V and 5 bases from J, the junction kept 8 bases outside the gene matches. This CDR3 is 15 amino acids long. This CDR3 reads CASSLRAGVSETQYF. In DNA, the CDR3 is TGTGCCAGCAGCTTAAGGGCGGGAGTATCGGAGACCCAGTACTTC.

This clonotype showed up many times. The chain joins TRBV29-1 to TRBJ2-7, with 7 bases aligning to TRBD1. Germline-derived CDR1 and CDR2 are SQVTM and ANQGSEA. The J segment lost 2 bases and the V segment lost 8 bases, leaving 9 bases of the junction unmatched. The CDR3 has 13 amino acids. The CDR3 nucleotides read TGCAGCATCCAAAGGACAGGTACCTACGAGCAGTACTTC. Encoded protein: CSIQRTGTYEQYF.

This clonotype showed up just a few times. The chain recombines TRBV20-1 with TRBJ2-7; either TRBD1 or TRBD2 may supply D (5 bases each). V lost 4 bases to trimming and J lost 2 bases, with 12 bases between them. This CDR3 is built from 13 residues. Germline loops: CDR1 DFQATT, CDR2 SNEGSKA (reference sequence). The CDR3 region has the DNA TGCAGTGCTATAGCAGGGACCCCCTACGAGCAGTACTTC. Its translation is CSAIAGTPYEQYF.

The chain has TRBV7-3 and TRBJ2-3; maybe TRBD2 (5 bases). Germline CDR1 and CDR2: SGHTA and FQGTGA. This CDR3 spans 15 amino acids. Trimming stripped 5 bases from V and 4 bases from J, with 16 bases between. Written as DNA, the CDR3 is TGTGCCAGCAGCACCCGACTATCCCCGGCAGATACGCAGTATTTT. Amino acids: CASSTRLSPADTQYF.

A few counts support this clonotype. V and J are TRBV5-1 and TRBJ2-7; D remains ambiguous. V lost 3 bases, J lost 2 bases, and 9 bases lay in between. Germline lookup yields CDR1 SGHRS and CDR2 YFSETQ. CDR3 length equals 13 residues. The DNA of the CDR3 is TGCGCCAGCAGCTCTATAGGGACCTACGAGCAGTACTTC. This gives the protein CASSSIGTYEQYF.

As for this clonotype: Possible read error: a much larger clone is one base away. This chain connects TRBV20-1 to TRBJ2-1; D unresolved. The V end was cut by 3 bases, the J end by 3 bases, with 12 bases between. The CDR3 is made up of 14 amino acids. Germline CDR1 and CDR2: DFQATT and SNEGSKA (reference sequence). The CDR3 bases are TGCAGTGCTAGTGGCCCCTGGGGCTACAATGAGCAGTTCTTC. It is translated as CSASGPWGYNEQFF.

The V gene is TRBV27, the J gene TRBJ2-1; no firm D call. Trimming stripped 5 bases from V and 7 bases from J, with 6 bases between. The V gene's germline CDR1 is MNHEY and CDR2 SMNVEV (reference sequence). There are 11 residues in the CDR3. As DNA, the CDR3 is TGTGCCAGCAGTACCAGAAATGAGCAGTTCTTC. This sequence encodes CASSTRNEQFF.

This chain uses TRBV14 with TRBJ2-1, with TRBD2 matching over 7 bases. V lost 0 bases to trimming and J lost 3 bases; unmatched junction nucleotides: 11. This CDR3 is 18 amino acids long. CDR1 and CDR2 (germline): SGHDN, FVKESK. CDR3 coding DNA: TGTGCCAGCAGCCAAGATGTTTCGACTAGCCTATTCTACAATGAGCAGTTCTTC. Amino acids: CASSQDVSTSLFYNEQFF.